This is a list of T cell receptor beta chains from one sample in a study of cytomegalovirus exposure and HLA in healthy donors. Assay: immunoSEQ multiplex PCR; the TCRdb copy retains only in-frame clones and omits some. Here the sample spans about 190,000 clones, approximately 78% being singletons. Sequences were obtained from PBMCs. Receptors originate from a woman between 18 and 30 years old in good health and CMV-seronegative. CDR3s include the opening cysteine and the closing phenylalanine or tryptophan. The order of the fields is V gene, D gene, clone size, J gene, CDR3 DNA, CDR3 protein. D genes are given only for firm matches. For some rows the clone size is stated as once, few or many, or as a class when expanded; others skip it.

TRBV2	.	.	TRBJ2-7	TGTGCCAGCAGTGGTAAGGGGCTCTCTTCCTACGAGCAGTACTTC	CASSGKGLSSYEQYF
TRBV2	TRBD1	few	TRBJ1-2	TGTGCCAGCATTTCTTGGGGATACGAGAACAGGGGCTTGTCTAACTATGGCTACACCTTC	CASISWGYENRGLSNYGYTF
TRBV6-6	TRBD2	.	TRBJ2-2	TGTGCCAGCATCCCTAGCGGCTCCACCGGGGAGCTGTTTTTT	CASIPSGSTGELFF
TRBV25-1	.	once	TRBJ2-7	TGTGCCAGCAGTGACCAGGTGGGGGCTTACGAGCAGTACTTC	CASSDQVGAYEQYF
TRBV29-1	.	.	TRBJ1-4	TGCAGCGTTGTCGGGGGCGGGGGTGGGGAAAAACTGTTTTTT	CSVVGGGGGEKLFF
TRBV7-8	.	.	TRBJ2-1	TGTGCCAGCAGCTTAGTCGGGTTCTACAATGAGCAGTTCTTC	CASSLVGFYNEQFF
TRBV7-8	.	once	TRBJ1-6	TGTGCCAGCAGCCCCCGGGAGGGAAGCCGGTCCCCCCTCCACTTT	CASSPREGSRSPLHF
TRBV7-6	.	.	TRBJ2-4	TGTGCCAGCAGCTTCCGAGTGGGGGCGGGGGACATTCAGTACTTC	CASSFRVGAGDIQYF
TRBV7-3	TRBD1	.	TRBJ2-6	TGTGCCAGCAGCTTAACGGAACAGGGGGCGCAATCTGGGGCCAACGTCCTGACTTTC	CASSLTEQGAQSGANVLTF
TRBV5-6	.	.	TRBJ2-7	TGTGCCAGCAGCTTACTAGAGAGCTACGAGCAGTACTTC	CASSLLESYEQYF
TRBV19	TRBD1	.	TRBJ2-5	TGTGCCAGTAGCGAGACAGGGCAAGGGACCCAGTACTTC	CASSETGQGTQYF
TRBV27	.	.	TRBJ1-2	TGTGCCAGCAGTTTAGGGGGGAATGGCTACACCTTC	CASSLGGNGYTF
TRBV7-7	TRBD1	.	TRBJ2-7	TGTGCCAGCAGCGGGACAGGGGTGGGGGAGCAGTACTTC	CASSGTGVGEQYF
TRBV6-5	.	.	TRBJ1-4	TGTGCCAGCAGTTACCCGAGCCTCAGAGGAGGCGAAAAACTGTTTTTT	CASSYPSLRGGEKLFF
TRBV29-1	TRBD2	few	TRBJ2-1	TGCAGCGTTGTAGGACTAGCGGCCTACAATGAGCAGTTCTTC	CSVVGLAAYNEQFF
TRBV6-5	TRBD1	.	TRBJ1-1	TGTGCCAGCAGTTACGGGACAGTATGGGGCACTGAAGCTTTCTTT	CASSYGTVWGTEAFF
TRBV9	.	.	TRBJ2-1	TGTGCCAGCAGCGTAGAGACTCTTAACTACAATGAGCAGTTCTTC	CASSVETLNYNEQFF
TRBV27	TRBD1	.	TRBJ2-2	TGTGCCAGCAGTTTAGAGTCCAGGGGGCACACCGGGGAGCTGTTTTTT	CASSLESRGHTGELFF
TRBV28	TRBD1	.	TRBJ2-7	TGTGCCAGCAGTCCCGGGACAGGGTTACGAGTTCTGTACTTC	CASSPGTGLRVLYF
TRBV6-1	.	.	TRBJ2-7	TGTGCCAGCAGTGCCAGGGTCTCCTACGAGCAGTACTTC	CASSARVSYEQYF
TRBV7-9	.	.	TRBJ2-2	TGTGCCAGCAGACCTACTGGTTTTGGGGAGCTGTTTTTT	CASRPTGFGELFF
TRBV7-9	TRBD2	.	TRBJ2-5	TGTGCCAGCAGCGCGGGGACTAGCGGACTGACGACCCAGTACTTC	CASSAGTSGLTTQYF
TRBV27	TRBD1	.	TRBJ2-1	TGTGCCAGCAGACCAATTGACAGGGGGGTCTACAATGAGCAGTTCTTC	CASRPIDRGVYNEQFF
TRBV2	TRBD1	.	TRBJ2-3	TGTGCCAGCACCCCATCGTCAGGGGGCCCAAATACGCAGTATTTT	CASTPSSGGPNTQYF
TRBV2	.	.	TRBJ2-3	TGTGCCAGCAGTGAACGGCCAGGAGGCGGCACAGATACGCAGTATTTT	CASSERPGGGTDTQYF
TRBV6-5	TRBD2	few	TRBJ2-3	TGTGCCAGCTCCCCCGGGAGGGCAGATACGCAGTATTTT	CASSPGRADTQYF
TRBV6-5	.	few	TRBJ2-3	TGTGCCAGCAGTTCCAATACAGATACGCAGTATTTT	CASSSNTDTQYF
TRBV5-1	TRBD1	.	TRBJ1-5	TGCGCCAGCAGCCCTGGGACAGTTTATAGCAATCAGCCCCAGCATTTT	CASSPGTVYSNQPQHF
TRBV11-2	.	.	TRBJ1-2	TGTGCCAGCAGCTTAGGGGGAGGGCAGGGACGTTTTATTGGCTACACCTTC	CASSLGGGQGRFIGYTF
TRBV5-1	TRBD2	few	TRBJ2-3	TGCGCCAGCAGAGGATTTAGCGGGGGGCCAACAGATACGCAGTATTTT	CASRGFSGGPTDTQYF
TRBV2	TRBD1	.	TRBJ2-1	TGTGCCAGCATTCGGGACAGGAACAATGAGCAGTTCTTC	CASIRDRNNEQFF
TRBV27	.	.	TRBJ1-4	TGTGCCAGCAGACCAAGACCACTACCAACTAATGAAAAACTGTTTTTT	CASRPRPLPTNEKLFF
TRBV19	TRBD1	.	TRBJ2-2	TGTGCCAGTAATCCCGGGACAGGGCTTTACACCGGGGAGCTGTTTTTT	CASNPGTGLYTGELFF
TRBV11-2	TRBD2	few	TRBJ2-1	TGTGCCAGCAGTTTGAGCGGGAGGGATGAGCAGTTCTTC	CASSLSGRDEQFF
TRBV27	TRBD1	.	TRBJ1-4	TGTGCCAGCAGTCACACCCCAGGGGGAAAGGAAAAACTGTTTTTT	CASSHTPGGKEKLFF
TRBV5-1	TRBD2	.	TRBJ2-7	TGCGCCAGCAGCACGGGGACTAGTTTTGTCGAGCAGTACTTC	CASSTGTSFVEQYF
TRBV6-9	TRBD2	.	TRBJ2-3	TGTGCCAGCAGTTATTCGAGTTACCATAGCGGGGCCCCTTTAGATACGCAGTATTTT	CASSYSSYHSGAPLDTQYF
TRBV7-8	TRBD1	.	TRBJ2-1	TGTGCCAGCAGCTTAAAAGGGACAGGGGTCTACAATGAGCAGTTCTTC	CASSLKGTGVYNEQFF
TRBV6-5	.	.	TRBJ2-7	TGTGCCAGCAGTCTAACCGAGGCTAGCTCCTACGAGCAGTACTTC	CASSLTEASSYEQYF
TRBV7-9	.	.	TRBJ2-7	TGTGCCAGCAGCGTCCGGTCCTACGAGCAGTACTTC	CASSVRSYEQYF
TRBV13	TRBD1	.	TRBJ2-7	TGTGCCAGCAGCTTTCCGGAAGGGACAGGGGGCTACGAGCAGTACTTC	CASSFPEGTGGYEQYF
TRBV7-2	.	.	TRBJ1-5	TGTGCCAGCAGCTTGGGAGGGTTCAATCAGCCCCAGCATTTT	CASSLGGFNQPQHF
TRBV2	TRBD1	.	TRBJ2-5	TGTGCCAGCCTTGCAGGGGGCCAGGAGACCCAGTACTTC	CASLAGGQETQYF
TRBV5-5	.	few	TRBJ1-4	TGTGCCAGCAGCTCCAGCGGAAAACTGTTTTTT	CASSSSGKLFF
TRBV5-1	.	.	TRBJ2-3	TGCGCCAGCAGCTTTTCCTTTGGACAAACCAGGACAGATACGCAGTATTTT	CASSFSFGQTRTDTQYF
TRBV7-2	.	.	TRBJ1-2	TGTGCCAGCGCAACAGTTTCTAACTATGGCTACACCTTC	CASATVSNYGYTF
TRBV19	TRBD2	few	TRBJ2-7	TGTGCCAGTAGTATGGGCCTAGCGGGATCCTACGAGCAGTACTTC	CASSMGLAGSYEQYF
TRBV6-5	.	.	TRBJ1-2	TGTGCCAGCCATAGTGTCGGACTGAGTGGCTACACCTTC	CASHSVGLSGYTF
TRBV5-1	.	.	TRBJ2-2	TGCGCCAGCAGCCTAAAGCTACCGAACACCGGGGAGCTGTTTTTT	CASSLKLPNTGELFF
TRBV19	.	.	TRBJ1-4	TGTGCCAGTAGTGAACAGGGCGGTCATGAAAAACTGTTTTTT	CASSEQGGHEKLFF
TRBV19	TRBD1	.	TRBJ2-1	TGTGCCAGTATGGGCTTTGACAGGGAGTCCTACAATGAGCAGTTCTTC	CASMGFDRESYNEQFF
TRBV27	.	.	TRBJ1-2	TGTGCCAGCAGGGACACCGGCTATGGCTACACCTTC	CASRDTGYGYTF
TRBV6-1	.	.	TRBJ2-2	TGTGCCAGCAGTGAAGTGTCATTCACCGGGGAGCTGTTTTTT	CASSEVSFTGELFF